The 30 T cell receptor beta chains below come from one sample, sequenced in a study of T cell clonotyping in hematopoietic cell transplantation. Described time point: recipient sample about 28 days before transplant, after cytoreduction. Libraries were prepared by immunoSEQ multiplex PCR; TCRdb keeps only in-frame clonotypes and omits some of them. The table shows approximately 11,000 clones, with about 92% occurring only once. The sample in question was peripheral blood mononuclear cells, obtained before stem cell transplant. These receptors were taken from a middle-aged woman with acute myeloid leukemia. Some clones in this sample may be carry-over from other donors' samples.

This CDR3 is CASSWDRAGEQYF. Written as DNA, the CDR3 is TGTGCCAGCAGCTGGGACAGGGCGGGGGAGCAGTACTTC. The gene calls are TRBV7-9 and TRBJ2-7; TRBD1 matches 9 bases. V trimming: 4 bases; J trimming: 7 bases; junction bases outside the gene matches: 5. In germline, CDR1 is SEHNR, CDR2 FQNEAQ (reference sequence). The length of the CDR3 is 13 residues.

This chain uses TRBV5-4 with TRBJ2-7; TRBD2 matches 7 bases. Losses at the gene ends were 4 bases for V and 2 bases for J; bases not matched to a gene: 9. The CDR3 length is 15 residues. In germline, CDR1 is SGHNT, CDR2 YYREEE (reference sequence). The CDR3 spells CASSVPSGAPYEQYF. In DNA, the CDR3 is TGTGCCAGCAGCGTTCCTAGCGGAGCTCCCTACGAGCAGTACTTC.

CDR3: CSVEGIGGEAFF. CDR3 in DNA: TGCAGCGTTGAAGGTATAGGGGGTGAAGCTTTCTTT. The chain couples TRBV29-1 to TRBJ1-1; a weak D match, TRBD1 (6 bases). The V end was cut by 1 base, the J end by 7 bases, with 10 bases between. CDR1 SQVTM and CDR2 ANQGSEA come from the germline V gene. This CDR3 has 12 amino acids.

CDR3 in amino acids: CASSLIETSFF. CDR3 DNA sequence: TGTGCCAGCAGCTTGATCGAGACTAGCTTCTTC. The chain combines TRBV7-9 with TRBJ2-1, with 7 bases that match TRBD2. Germline V gene lookup returns CDR1 SEHNR and CDR2 FQNEAQ (reference sequence). The CDR3 covers 11 residues. The ends lost 3 bases at V and 16 bases at J; junction bases unmatched: 6.

V gene TRBV19 combines with J gene TRBJ1-2, with 7 bases matching TRBD1. V gave up 3 bases and J gave up 8 bases; unmatched junction bases: 9. In germline, CDR1 is LNHDA, CDR2 SQIVND (reference sequence). The CDR3 totals 14 residues. The CDR3 protein is CASSIDRQGGGYTF. The CDR3 bases are TGTGCCAGTAGTATTGATCGGCAGGGGGGAGGCTACACCTTC.

The chain couples TRBV2 to TRBJ2-2; D assignment may be TRBD1 or TRBD2 (6 bases each). The CDR3 is made up of 19 amino acids. The V end lost 0 bases, the J end lost 0 bases, and 17 bases lay between the germline ends. Germline CDR1 is SNHLY and CDR2 is FYNNEI. The DNA for the CDR3 is TGTGCCAGCAGTGAAGCGCGGTTAGGGGGGATCGCGAACACCGGGGAGCTGTTTTTT. This codes for CASSEARLGGIANTGELFF.

This clone is classed as medium-sized (0.01 to 0.1%). The V and J genes are TRBV27 and TRBJ2-1; D is unresolved. This CDR3 is 15 amino acids long. CDR1 MNHEY and CDR2 SMNVEV come from the germline V gene (reference sequence). V shed 2 bases and J shed 5 bases, with 13 bases lying between them. CDR3 sequence: CASSLGSAPHNEQFF. The CDR3 coding sequence is TGTGCCAGCAGTTTAGGGTCCGCCCCTCACAATGAGCAGTTCTTC.

The V and J genes are TRBV27 and TRBJ1-2; D is unresolved. Trimming left V 7 bases short and J 1 base short, with 13 bases between. This CDR3 is built from 14 residues. Per germline, CDR1 MNHEY and CDR2 SMNVEV (reference sequence). The CDR3 protein is CASTSNELNYGYTF. Written as DNA, the CDR3 is TGTGCCAGCACGTCCAATGAACTTAACTATGGCTACACCTTC.

The V call is TRBV19, the J call TRBJ1-3; D gene uncertain. V lost 5 bases and J 4 bases, leaving 15 bases between the germline ends. The CDR3 has 15 amino acids. The germline V gene encodes CDR1 LNHDA and CDR2 SQIVND (reference sequence). CDR3 sequence reads: CASSSERSSGNTIYF. CDR3 sequence (DNA): TGTGCCAGTAGTTCCGAGAGAAGCTCCGGAAACACCATATATTTT.

The chain joins TRBV27 to TRBJ1-1, with TRBD1 as a possible D gene (5 bases). There are 14 residues in the CDR3. Trimming left V 2 bases short and J 1 base short, with 8 bases between. CDR1 MNHEY and CDR2 SMNVEV come from the germline V gene (reference sequence). CDR3 in amino acids: CASSLGAWNTEAFF. Here the CDR3 DNA reads TGTGCCAGCAGTTTAGGGGCTTGGAACACTGAAGCTTTCTTT.

Here the CDR3 DNA reads TGTGCCAGCAGCTTAGTCGGAGGGACAGGGATATATGGCTACACCTTC. It yields the protein CASSLVGGTGIYGYTF. The rearrangement links TRBV7-8 to TRBJ1-2; 9 bases align to TRBD1. The germline V gene has CDR1 SGHVS and CDR2 FQNEAQ. The junction had 8 bases not matched to a gene; V was cut back by 1 base and J by 5 bases. CDR3 length: 16 amino acids.

This clone appeared once. The rearrangement links TRBV30 to TRBJ1-5; D is undetermined. The CDR3 contains 13 residues. The germline V gene encodes CDR1 GTSNPN and CDR2 SVGIG (reference sequence). V was shortened by 0 bases and J by 1 base, with 4 bases between the two germline ends. The CDR3 DNA is TGTGCCTGGAGTGTTCAGAGCAATCAGCCCCAGCATTTT. This sequence encodes CAWSVQSNQPQHF.

CDR3 sequence (DNA): TGTGCCAGCAGTGAGTTTGGGCGGGCCGGCGGATTCTTC. It codes for CASSEFGRAGGFF. The V gene is TRBV25-1, the J gene TRBJ2-1; tentatively, D is TRBD2 (5 bases). The CDR3 extends over 13 amino acids. Per the germline V gene, CDR1 is MGHDK and CDR2 is SYGVNS. Deletions cut 3 bases from V and 16 bases from J, with 19 bases between.

V usage is TRBV10-3 and J usage is TRBJ2-7; D not certain. Per germline, CDR1 ENHRY and CDR2 SYGVKD. V lost 3 bases to trimming and J lost 0 bases, with 12 bases between them. The CDR3 is made up of 15 amino acids. CDR3 region: CAISERDTYSYEQYF. The CDR3 DNA follows: TGTGCCATCAGTGAACGCGACACATACTCCTACGAGCAGTACTTC.

V and J are TRBV11-3 and TRBJ1-2; D gene unclear. The V gene's germline CDR1 is SGHNT and CDR2 YENEEA. This CDR3 spans 13 amino acids. With 4 bases removed from V and 4 bases from J, the gap between germline ends came to 10 bases. CDR3 loop: CASSSPTGYGYTF. CDR3 DNA: TGTGCCAGCAGCTCTCCTACGGGCTATGGCTACACCTTC.

The rearrangement joins TRBV13 to TRBJ1-2, with D perhaps TRBD1 (5 bases). Germline V CDR1 and CDR2: PRHDT, FYEKMQ (reference sequence). Trimming took 5 bases from V and 5 from J, leaving 12 bases between them. The CDR3 has 13 amino acids. This CDR3 reads CASSPGTGYGYTF. CDR3 nucleotides: TGTGCCAGCAGCCCCGGGACGGGATATGGCTACACCTTC.

The chain employs TRBV10-1 and TRBJ1-4, with a possible D match to TRBD1 (6 bases). The CDR3 is 14 residues long. Trimming took off 3 bases at V and 10 bases at J, with 15 bases between the two ends. Germline CDR1 WNHNN, CDR2 SYGVQD (reference sequence). The CDR3 sequence is CASSDRQGYGKLFF. The CDR3 DNA sequence: TGCGCCAGCAGTGACCGGCAGGGGTACGGAAAACTGTTTTTT.

This chain uses TRBV7-6 with TRBJ2-3; D might be TRBD2 (6 bases). CDR3 length: 16 residues. The V gene lost 1 base and the J gene lost 6 bases, with 17 bases spanning the gap. Per germline, CDR1 SGHVS and CDR2 FNYEAQ. CDR3 loop: CASSLDWSSAGDTQYF. CDR3 bases: TGTGCCAGCAGCTTAGATTGGTCTAGCGCGGGGGATACGCAGTATTTT.

The chain combines TRBV20-1 with TRBJ1-2, with unresolved D. Germline CDR1 and CDR2: DFQATT and SNEGSKA (reference sequence). This CDR3 contains 11 residues. Trimming removed 3 bases from V and 8 bases from J, with 10 bases in between. Here the CDR3 reads CSARGFSGYTF. The CDR3 DNA reads TGCAGTGCTAGGGGATTCTCGGGCTACACCTTC.

Comment on this clone: Other nucleotide sequences from this sample produce the same CDR3. The gene calls are TRBV29-1 and TRBJ1-1; no firm D call. Per germline, CDR1 SQVTM and CDR2 ANQGSEA. This CDR3 comprises 13 residues. Trimming left V 4 bases short and J 4 bases short, with 13 bases between. The CDR3 loop is CSVVGAGGTEAFF. Written as DNA, the CDR3 is TGCAGCGTTGTAGGCGCCGGAGGCACTGAAGCTTTCTTT.

The chain links TRBV5-1 to TRBJ2-2, with a weak D call TRBD1 (6 bases). The length of the CDR3 is 17 residues. Germline V gene data show CDR1 as SGHRS and CDR2 as YFSETQ. The V and J ends lost 0 bases and 4 bases respectively, with 16 bases between them. CDR3 loop: CASSLESPGAGTGELFF. The CDR3 DNA reads TGCGCCAGCAGCTTGGAATCTCCAGGGGCTGGCACCGGGGAGCTGTTTTTT.

The genes are TRBV10-1 and TRBJ2-3; the D is unclear. Germline loops: CDR1 WNHNN, CDR2 SYGVQD (reference sequence). CDR3 length equals 13 residues. V was pared by 4 bases and J by 3 bases, with 8 bases between. As DNA, the CDR3 is TGCGCCAGCAGTGTCCCGTCAACAGATACGCAGTATTTT. This encodes CASSVPSTDTQYF.

The DNA of the CDR3 is TGTGCCAGCAGTGAACTAGGGGGGAGAGCTGGCTACACCTTC. Amino acid sequence: CASSELGGRAGYTF. The V gene is TRBV2, the J gene TRBJ1-2, with a tentative D call TRBD1 (6 bases). With 2 bases removed from V and 7 bases from J, the gap between germline ends came to 14 bases. The germline gives CDR1 SNHLY, CDR2 FYNNEI. The CDR3 length is 14 residues.

The rearrangement links TRBV2 to TRBJ2-7; D unclear. Trimming stripped 7 bases from V and 2 bases from J, with 12 bases between. This CDR3 region has 13 residues. Looked up from germline, CDR1 is SNHLY and CDR2 is FYNNEI. CDR3 sequence (DNA): TGTGCCAGCACCGACCGAGCTGCCTACGAGCAGTACTTC. Its translation is CASTDRAAYEQYF.

The rearrangement joins TRBV19 to TRBJ2-1; TRBD1 agrees at 8 bases. V was clipped by 5 bases and J by 8 bases; unmatched bases: 11. Germline V gene lookup returns CDR1 LNHDA and CDR2 SQIVND (reference sequence). The CDR3 runs to 15 residues. CDR3 sequence (DNA): TGTGCCAGTAGTGTGGCCCAGGACAGGGTTCATGAGCAGTTCTTC. Its translation: CASSVAQDRVHEQFF.

The J gene is TRBJ2-5, the V gene TRBV25-1; 12 positions match TRBD1. The CDR3 spans 15 residues. The V gene's germline CDR1 is MGHDK and CDR2 SYGVNS. V shed 7 bases and J 2 bases; nucleotides not matched to a gene: 5. CDR3 sequence: CASTGTGGPQETQYF. DNA for the CDR3: TGTGCCAGCACAGGGACAGGGGGCCCGCAAGAGACCCAGTACTTC.

This chain uses TRBV10-3 with TRBJ2-7; D is unclear. Per the germline V gene, CDR1 is ENHRY and CDR2 is SYGVKD. The CDR3 has 13 amino acids. The V and J ends lost 10 bases and 2 bases respectively, with 15 bases between them. CDR3 bases: TGTGCCACCCGGGTCAACCCAACCTACGAGCAGTACTTC. Translation: CATRVNPTYEQYF.

The chain recombines TRBV7-3 with TRBJ2-2, with 9 bases aligning to TRBD1. Germline CDR1 SGHTA, CDR2 FQGTGA. The CDR3 has 16 residues. V gave up 5 bases and J gave up 6 bases; unmatched junction bases: 10. CDR3 nucleotides: TGTGCCAGCAGCCTAATGTCCGGACAGGGGTCCGGGGAGCTGTTTTTT. Translating it yields CASSLMSGQGSGELFF.

This clone occurred a few times. The gene calls are TRBV5-1 and TRBJ2-2, with D perhaps assigned TRBD1 or TRBD2 (5 bases each). Germline V gene data show CDR1 as SGHRS and CDR2 as YFSETQ. V shed 4 bases and J shed 2 bases, with 12 bases lying between them. The CDR3 is 15 residues long. In DNA form, the CDR3 reads TGCGCCAGCAGCCCAGGGACGAGTAACACCGGGGAGCTGTTTTTT. Translation gives CASSPGTSNTGELFF.

This sequence joins TRBV13 and TRBJ2-1; D is tentatively TRBD1 or TRBD2 (6 bases each). This CDR3 is 14 amino acids long. CDR1 PRHDT and CDR2 FYEKMQ come from the germline V gene (reference sequence). The V gene lost 1 base and the J gene lost 6 bases, with 10 bases spanning the gap. The CDR3 DNA follows: TGTGCCAGCAGCTTAGAGGGGGGAGTCAATGAGCAGTTCTTC. This sequence encodes CASSLEGGVNEQFF.